What follows are 23 T cell receptor beta chains derived from one specimen sequenced in a study of shared clonotypes between healthy human individuals (dated by TCRdb to about 2020). Preparation of the library involved the immunoSEQ multiplex PCR assay. This is the immuneACCESS table as TCRdb keeps it, with only in-frame sequences that have V and J called. A part of the clones is gone; compared with another copy, unresolved V genes explain less than half, and the rest is unexplained. The sample table contains over a million clones; only one count was recorded for about 74% of them. The biggest ten clones account for 1.5% of the sample. The sequenced sample was memory CD4+ T cells sorted from blood. This sample's cell subset or site label indicates: CD45RA-negative fraction. All receptors derive from a man aged 18 to 30 in good health.

This clone has just one count. The V call is TRBV21-1, the J call TRBJ1-1. TRBV21-1 corresponds to a pseudogene. The CDR3 runs 13 residues. CDR3 nucleotides: TGTGCCAGCAGCGTTTTGATGAACACTGAAGCTTTCTTT. It specifies CASSVLMNTEAFF.

Here the CDR3 reads CASSWGSGGTDTQYF. Written as DNA, the CDR3 is TGTGCCAGCAGTTGGGGCTCGGGCGGCACAGATACGCAGTATTTT. V and J are TRBV28 and TRBJ2-3, with TRBD1 as a possible D gene (5 bases). With 4 bases removed from V and 1 base from J, the gap between germline ends came to 12 bases. Germline-derived CDR1 and CDR2 are MDHEN and SYDVKM. The CDR3 totals 15 residues.

This chain connects TRBV4-1 to TRBJ2-3; a weak D match, TRBD1 (7 bases). The V gene's germline CDR1 is MGHRA and CDR2 YSYEKL. The CDR3 covers 16 residues. The V gene lost 0 bases and the J gene lost 4 bases, with 14 bases spanning the gap. This CDR3 is CASSQDRGRGADTQYF. CDR3 DNA sequence: TGCGCCAGCAGCCAAGATCGGGGCAGGGGGGCAGATACGCAGTATTTT.

J is TRBJ1-2 and V is TRBV10-3; tentatively, D is TRBD1 (5 bases). The V end lost 4 bases, the J end lost 4 bases, and 13 bases lay between the germline ends. The CDR3 has 14 amino acids. From germline, CDR1 is ENHRY and CDR2 SYGVKD. CDR3 protein: CAISGEDTFYGYTF. The CDR3 nucleotides are TGTGCCATCAGTGGAGAGGACACCTTCTATGGCTACACCTTC.

This rearrangement joins TRBV5-1 to TRBJ1-3; D remains unclear. Between the trimmed V and J ends, which lost 0 bases and 4 bases, there was a span of 5 bases. The CDR3 loop spans 13 amino acids. Germline V gene lookup returns CDR1 SGHRS and CDR2 YFSETQ. CDR3 nucleotide sequence: TGCGCCAGCAGCTTGGATCCCGGAAACACCATATATTTT. Amino acids: CASSLDPGNTIYF.

The chain is built from TRBV6-1 and TRBJ2-7; TRBD2 matches at 8 bases. The V segment lost 4 bases and the J segment 5 bases; nucleotides outside the gene matches: 10. The CDR3 is 15 amino acids. The germline V gene encodes CDR1 MNHNS and CDR2 SASEGT. CDR3 sequence: CASSVPGREDDEQYF. The CDR3 DNA follows: TGTGCCAGCAGTGTTCCAGGGCGGGAGGACGACGAGCAGTACTTC.

The V and J genes are TRBV28 and TRBJ2-3, with D possibly being TRBD2 (6 bases). Per the germline V gene, CDR1 is MDHEN and CDR2 is SYDVKM. With 5 bases removed from V and 4 bases from J, the gap between germline ends came to 16 bases. This CDR3 has 15 amino acids. Here the CDR3 DNA reads TGTGCCAGCAGTCGCGGCGGGATTGGGGCAGATACGCAGTATTTT. As protein: CASSRGGIGADTQYF.

The V call is TRBV18, the J call TRBJ2-7; D uncertain. V gave up 0 bases and J gave up 6 bases, with 9 bases separating them. This CDR3 is 13 amino acids long. The germline gives CDR1 KGHSH, CDR2 LQKENI. CDR3 sequence: CASSPPIGIEQYF. The CDR3 DNA is TGTGCCAGCTCACCACCGATAGGGATCGAGCAGTACTTC. Filled out from reference TRBV18 and TRBJ2-7, the complete variable domain reads NAGVMQNPRHLVRRRGQEARLRCSPMKGHSHVYWYRQLPEEGLKFMVYLQKENIIDESGMPKERFSAEFPKEGPSILRIQQVVRGDSAAYFCASSPPIGIEQYFGPGTRLTVT.

To note about this clone: The sample holds other DNA sequences that translate to the same CDR3. The gene calls are TRBV19 and TRBJ1-5, with 10 bases that match TRBD1. CDR1 is LNHDA, CDR2 SQIVND, per germline (reference sequence). With 5 bases clipped from V and 4 bases from J, the junction kept 2 bases outside the gene matches. This CDR3 contains 14 residues. In DNA form, the CDR3 reads TGTGCCAGTAGTGGGACAGGGGTTAATCAGCCCCAGCATTTT. Encoded protein: CASSGTGVNQPQHF.

This clone came up once. This chain uses TRBV5-1 with TRBJ1-4, with D uncertain. CDR1 is SGHRS, CDR2 YFSETQ, per germline. This CDR3 is 16 amino acids long. Trimming pared 0 bases from V and 4 bases from J, leaving 13 bases between. In nucleotides, the CDR3 is TGCGCCAGCAGCTTGGAAGGGTCTATGGGTAATGAAAAACTGTTTTTT. Its translation is CASSLEGSMGNEKLFF.

This chain uses TRBV7-9 with TRBJ2-1; TRBD2 matches at 11 bases. The length of the CDR3 is 15 residues. In germline, CDR1 is SEHNR, CDR2 FQNEAQ (reference sequence). Unmatched junction bases numbered 1, after V lost 1 base and J lost 5 bases. As DNA, the CDR3 is TGTGCCAGCAGCTTAGTTAGCGGGGGGGACAATGAGCAGTTCTTC. As protein: CASSLVSGGDNEQFF.

The J gene is TRBJ1-1, the V gene TRBV14, with a possible D match to TRBD1 (5 bases). The CDR3 has 11 residues. V was trimmed by 8 bases and J by 8 bases, leaving 12 bases between them. Germline-derived CDR1 and CDR2 are SGHDN and FVKESK. The CDR3 bases are TGTGCCAGCGAAGGGGCAGGGGAAGCTTTCTTT. It codes for CASEGAGEAFF.

V usage is TRBV5-6 and J usage is TRBJ1-2, with D possibly being TRBD1 (6 bases). The CDR3 extends over 14 amino acids. Germline CDR1 SGHDT, CDR2 YYEEEE. Trimming cost V 0 bases and J 4 bases, with 10 bases left between them. In DNA, the CDR3 is TGTGCCAGCAGCTTGGAACAGGGCCGCTATGGCTACACCTTC. This codes for CASSLEQGRYGYTF.

The V and J genes are TRBV5-4 and TRBJ2-3; no firm D call. The V gene lost 0 bases and the J gene lost 6 bases, with 14 bases spanning the gap. CDR1 and CDR2 from the germline V gene are SGHNT and YYREEE (reference sequence). This CDR3 spans 15 amino acids. The CDR3 region is CASSLGPPLGDTQYF. The DNA of the CDR3 is TGTGCCAGCAGCTTGGGCCCCCCCTTGGGGGATACGCAGTATTTT.

The rearrangement links TRBV19 to TRBJ1-3, with 7 nucleotides matching TRBD1. Germline loops: CDR1 LNHDA, CDR2 SQIVND (reference sequence). This CDR3 region has 15 residues. V shed 10 bases and J 3 bases; nucleotides not matched to a gene: 12. The CDR3 nucleotides are TGTGCCACGGAGGAAGGGGGCGGAAGTGGAAACACCATATATTTT. Protein product: CATEEGGGSGNTIYF.

Details on this clone: At the DNA level, this CDR3 is encoded by other sequences in the same sample as well. This chain connects TRBV28 to TRBJ2-7; TRBD1 might be the D (6 bases). Between the trimmed V and J ends, which lost 1 base and 7 bases, there was a span of 8 bases. The CDR3 sequence is 12 residues long. Germline V lookup: CDR1 MDHEN, CDR2 SYDVKM. The CDR3 DNA reads as TGTGCCAGCAGTTTATTACAGGGAGAGCAGTACTTC. This sequence encodes CASSLLQGEQYF.

Comment on this clone: This sample includes further DNA sequences coding for the same CDR3. The chain links TRBV18 to TRBJ2-7; 7 nucleotides line up with TRBD2. Germline-derived CDR1 and CDR2 are KGHSH and LQKENI. The CDR3 has 13 amino acids. Unmatched junction bases numbered 3, after V lost 3 bases and J lost 4 bases. The CDR3, as DNA: TGTGCCAGCTCACCGGGACTAAGTTACGAGCAGTACTTC. Its protein product is CASSPGLSYEQYF.

The rearrangement uses TRBV27 and TRBJ1-6; 7 bases align to TRBD1. Trimming took 5 bases from V and 6 from J; bases not matched to a gene: 7. The CDR3 covers 15 residues. Germline V CDR1 and CDR2: MNHEY, SMNVEV (reference sequence). The DNA of the CDR3 is TGTGCCAGCAGTACGCTGACAGGGAGTAATTCACCCCTCCACTTT. Amino acid sequence: CASSTLTGSNSPLHF.

On this clone: A far larger clone is a single base away, which makes a read error likely. The chain links TRBV11-2 to TRBJ1-1, with 8 bases aligning to TRBD1. Losses at the gene ends were 5 bases for V and 1 base for J; bases not matched to a gene: 0. The CDR3 is 13 amino acids. Germline CDR1 and CDR2: SGHAT and FQNNGV. CDR3 sequence (DNA): TGTGCCAGCAGCGGACAGGGGAACACTGAAGCTTTCTTT. Amino acid sequence: CASSGQGNTEAFF.

Turning to this clone: Different DNA sequences within this sample yield the same CDR3. J is TRBJ2-7 and V is TRBV10-3; the D gene is possibly TRBD2 (6 bases). CDR1 is ENHRY, CDR2 SYGVKD, per germline. This CDR3 comprises 15 residues. The V end was cut by 0 bases, the J end by 0 bases, with 9 bases between. In DNA form, the CDR3 reads TGTGCCATCAGTGAGTCCGGGGGTTTCTCCTACGAGCAGTACTTC. Protein product: CAISESGGFSYEQYF.

This sequence joins TRBV12-5 and TRBJ2-1; 13 positions match TRBD2. Trimming cost V 5 bases and J 2 bases; bases outside gene matches: 9. The CDR3 sequence is 18 residues long. The germline V gene encodes CDR1 LGHNT and CDR2 FRNRAP. The CDR3 sequence: CASGTTGLAGVAYNEQFF. Here the CDR3 DNA reads TGTGCTAGTGGTACAACAGGACTAGCGGGAGTAGCCTACAATGAGCAGTTCTTC.

The chain has TRBV6-5 and TRBJ2-3, with D uncertain. V lost 6 bases, J lost 7 bases, and 14 bases lay in between. The CDR3 runs 13 residues. Germline CDR1 is MNHEY and CDR2 is SVGAGI. In DNA form, the CDR3 reads TGTGCCAGCAGGGCCCTGGGTGTCTATACGCAGTATTTT. It encodes CASRALGVYTQYF.

This clone was seen many times. The same CDR3 is also encoded by other DNA sequences in this sample. The chain carries TRBV7-2 and TRBJ1-6, with TRBD1 as a possible D gene (5 bases). Germline CDR1 and CDR2: SGHTA and FQGNSA. This CDR3 region has 14 residues. Trimming stripped 5 bases from V and 9 bases from J, with 14 bases between. Here the CDR3 reads CASSLGTEGSPLHF. For the CDR3, the DNA is TGTGCCAGCAGCCTAGGGACGGAGGGTTCACCCCTCCACTTT.